This T cell receptor beta chain is drawn from a study of technical replicates of blood from several donors. The CDR3 runs to 16 residues. Germline CDR1 SNHLY, CDR2 FYNNEI. V trimming: 6 bases; J trimming: 1 base; junction bases outside the gene matches: 7. Assay used: immunoSEQ multiplex PCR; TCRdb lists only in-frame clones, some missing. The sample consists of approximately 70,000 clones, roughly 90% of them appearing once. The sample consisted of PBMCs. The sequence came from a human donor in good health. Some clones in this sample may be carry-over from other donors' samples. The chain uses TRBV2 and TRBJ2-3, with 10 nucleotides matching TRBD2. The chain's CDR3 is CASSGQRGGGTDTQYF. CDR3 nucleotide sequence: TGTGCCAGCAGCGGACAGCGGGGGGGCGGCACAGATACGCAGTATTTT.